These 24 T cell receptor beta chains share one sample of origin, sequenced in a study of cytomegalovirus exposure and HLA in healthy donors (dated by TCRdb to the late 2010s). Libraries came from the immunoSEQ multiplex PCR assay. For the multiplex PCR, a mixture combining 60 forward primers for TCR Vbeta segments and 13 reverse primers for TCR Jbeta segments was used. TCRdb stores this immuneACCESS table with in-frame sequences only. Part of the clones is absent; in the studies checked, under half of the shortfall reflects unresolved V genes, and no reason is known for the rest. The sample table records 70,000 to 90,000 clones. The ten largest clonotypes hold 3% to 4.5% of the sample. Sequenced input: PBMCs. The receptors were gathered from a man between 18 and 29 years old in good health and CMV-seropositive.

The chain employs TRBV28 and TRBJ1-5; a possible D gene is TRBD1 (5 bases). The V end was cut by 6 bases, the J end by 10 bases, with 13 bases between. The germline CDR1 and CDR2 sequences are MDHEN and SYDVKM. The CDR3 consists of 12 residues. This chain's CDR3 is CASSWGIQPQHF. CDR3 sequence (DNA): TGTGCCAGCAGCTGGGGCATCCAACCCCAGCATTTT. Based on the CDR3 plus reference TRBV28 and TRBJ1-5, the full variable domain is DVKVTQSSRYLVKRTGEKVFLECVQDMDHENMFWYRQDPGLGLRLIYFSYDVKMKEKGDIPEGYSVSREKKERFSLILESASTNQTSMYLCASSWGIQPQHFGDGTRLSIL.

The chain has TRBV5-1 and TRBJ1-5; D uncertain. From germline, CDR1 is SGHRS and CDR2 YFSETQ. The V end was cut by 0 bases, the J end by 3 bases, with 10 bases between. CDR3 length equals 15 residues. The CDR3 is CASSLAGGLNQPQHF. The CDR3 DNA reads as TGCGCCAGCAGCTTGGCCGGAGGGCTCAATCAGCCCCAGCATTTT. Combining the CDR3 with reference TRBV5-1 and TRBJ1-5 gives the whole variable domain KAGVTQTPRYLIKTRGQQVTLSCSPISGHRSVSWYQQTPGQGLQFLFEYFSETQRNKGNFPGRFSGRQFSNSRSEMNVSTLELGDSALYLCASSLAGGLNQPQHFGDGTRLSIL.

The chain has TRBV5-1 and TRBJ1-4; unclear D gene. V was pared by 9 bases and J by 0 bases, with 12 bases between. The CDR3 consists of 14 residues. Germline V gene sequence: CDR1 SGHRS, CDR2 YFSETQ. In DNA form, the CDR3 reads TGCGCCACCCGCCGGGATGCAACTAATGAAAAACTGTTTTTT. Its protein product is CATRRDATNEKLFF.

The genes are TRBV4-1 and TRBJ1-2; D is perhaps TRBD1 (6 bases). The CDR3 length is 17 residues. V lost 1 base and J 3 bases, leaving 18 bases between the germline ends. The germline gives CDR1 MGHRA, CDR2 YSYEKL. The CDR3 sequence is CASSQVAAPGADYGYTF. The CDR3, as DNA: TGCGCCAGCAGCCAAGTTGCCGCGCCAGGGGCGGACTATGGCTACACCTTC.

The chain uses TRBV5-1 and TRBJ1-2, with 9 nucleotides matching TRBD1. CDR3 length equals 15 residues. V was clipped by 4 bases and J by 2 bases; unmatched bases: 6. Germline V gene lookup returns CDR1 SGHRS and CDR2 YFSETQ. CDR3 residues: CASSQGGQGNYGYTF. The CDR3 nucleotides are TGCGCCAGCAGCCAAGGGGGACAGGGAAACTATGGCTACACCTTC. Based on the CDR3 plus reference TRBV5-1 and TRBJ1-2, the full variable domain is KAGVTQTPRYLIKTRGQQVTLSCSPISGHRSVSWYQQTPGQGLQFLFEYFSETQRNKGNFPGRFSGRQFSNSRSEMNVSTLELGDSALYLCASSQGGQGNYGYTFGSGTRLTVV.

The J gene is TRBJ2-7, the V gene TRBV2; D is possibly TRBD1 (6 bases). Trimming shortened V by 7 bases and J by 2 bases, and 9 bases separated the two germline ends. This CDR3 is built from 12 residues. Germline V lookup: CDR1 SNHLY, CDR2 FYNNEI. The CDR3 here is CASMDSAYEQYF. Written as DNA, the CDR3 is TGTGCCAGCATGGACAGTGCCTACGAGCAGTACTTC.

The chain has TRBV5-1 and TRBJ2-7, with D perhaps matching TRBD2 (7 bases). Trimming shortened V by 6 bases and J by 2 bases, and 18 bases separated the two germline ends. Germline V lookup: CDR1 SGHRS, CDR2 YFSETQ. This CDR3 comprises 15 residues. CDR3 bases: TGCGCCAGCAACCAAAACTGGGGGGGCGCCTACGAGCAGTACTTC. It specifies CASNQNWGGAYEQYF.

The gene calls are TRBV7-3 and TRBJ1-3; 9 bases are a match to TRBD1. The ends lost 1 base at V and 1 base at J; junction bases unmatched: 14. This CDR3 has 20 amino acids. CDR1 SGHTA and CDR2 FQGTGA come from the germline V gene. The CDR3 nucleotides read TGTGCCAGCAGCTTAATGGCCCTTTGGACAGGGGCTGGTTCTGGAAACACCATATATTTT. Its translation is CASSLMALWTGAGSGNTIYF. The variable domain in full, completed from reference TRBV7-3 and TRBJ1-3, reads GAGVSQTPSNKVTEKGKYVELRCDPISGHTALYWYRQSLGQGPEFLIYFQGTGAADDSGLPNDRFFAVRPEGSVSTLKIQRTERGDSAVYLCASSLMALWTGAGSGNTIYFGEGSWLTVV.

V usage is TRBV5-1 and J usage is TRBJ2-5, with TRBD1 matching over 7 bases. J lost 0 bases, V lost 3 bases, and 5 bases had no gene match. The CDR3 has 15 amino acids. CDR1 and CDR2 (germline): SGHRS, YFSETQ. The chain's CDR3 is CASSSTGRYQETQYF. CDR3 nucleotide sequence: TGCGCCAGCAGCTCGACAGGGCGGTACCAAGAGACCCAGTACTTC.

The CDR3 region has the DNA TGTGCCAGCAGCTTGAGGGACTACCAAGAGACCCAGTACTTC. This gives the protein CASSLRDYQETQYF. V usage is TRBV5-4 and J usage is TRBJ2-5, with D possibly TRBD2 on 6 matching bases. This CDR3 contains 14 residues. V was cut by 1 base and J by 0 bases, with 7 bases left in between. Germline V lookup: CDR1 SGHNT, CDR2 YYREEE (reference sequence).

The rearrangement joins TRBV27 to TRBJ2-7, with TRBD2 as a possible D gene (5 bases). This CDR3 is built from 15 residues. Germline loops: CDR1 MNHEY, CDR2 SMNVEV (reference sequence). The V end lost 3 bases, the J end lost 4 bases, and 16 bases lay between the germline ends. The CDR3 DNA follows: TGTGCCAGCAGTTTCTCAGGAGGTCGACTATACGAGCAGTACTTC. This codes for CASSFSGGRLYEQYF.

V and J are TRBV29-1 and TRBJ1-5; the D gene is possibly TRBD1 (5 bases). Per the germline V gene, CDR1 is SQVTM and CDR2 is ANQGSEA. V lost 4 bases to trimming and J lost 1 base, with 11 bases between them. The CDR3 consists of 14 residues. CDR3 sequence reads: CSVGDGGSNQPQHF. The CDR3 nucleotides are TGCAGCGTTGGGGACGGAGGGAGCAATCAGCCCCAGCATTTT.

The V gene is TRBV9, the J gene TRBJ1-4; possibly TRBD1 for D (5 bases). V gave up 3 bases and J gave up 4 bases, with 13 bases separating them. The CDR3 runs 15 residues. Germline CDR1 reads SGDLS; CDR2 reads YYNGEE. CDR3 DNA: TGTGCCAGCAGCGCACAGACAGAGGTTAATGAAAAACTGTTTTTT. It codes for CASSAQTEVNEKLFF.

V usage is TRBV6-1 and J usage is TRBJ1-5, with D perhaps TRBD1 (5 bases). The germline V gene encodes CDR1 MNHNS and CDR2 SASEGT. This CDR3 has 18 residues. V shed 1 base and J shed 4 bases, with 20 bases lying between them. In DNA, the CDR3 is TGTGCCAGCAGTGAAGTTGGGGTCGAGTCCAGGGCTAATCAGCCCCAGCATTTT. Its translation: CASSEVGVESRANQPQHF.

This chain connects TRBV10-1 to TRBJ2-2; D not certain. Trimming removed 4 bases from V and 1 base from J, with 13 bases in between. Germline CDR1 WNHNN, CDR2 SYGVQD (reference sequence). The CDR3 spans 16 residues. This chain's CDR3 is CASSGGSPENTGELFF. CDR3 nucleotides: TGCGCCAGCAGTGGTGGTAGCCCAGAGAACACCGGGGAGCTGTTTTTT.

V and J are TRBV14 and TRBJ1-2, with D maybe TRBD1 (5 bases). Trimming left V 2 bases short and J 5 bases short, with 12 bases between. CDR1 and CDR2 (germline): SGHDN, FVKESK. The CDR3 totals 14 residues. The CDR3 is CASSQRARAYGYTF. CDR3 DNA: TGTGCCAGCAGCCAAAGGGCCAGGGCATATGGCTACACCTTC.

This chain connects TRBV9 to TRBJ2-3; D gene unclear. This CDR3 has 13 residues. Germline values: CDR1 SGDLS, CDR2 YYNGEE. V gave up 0 bases and J gave up 5 bases, with 7 bases separating them. CDR3 nucleotide sequence: TGTGCCAGCAGCGTAGGTAGTAGAGATACGCAGTATTTT. It translates to CASSVGSRDTQYF.

This chain connects TRBV25-1 to TRBJ1-3, with 7 bases aligning to TRBD1. The CDR3 loop spans 18 amino acids. In germline, CDR1 is MGHDK, CDR2 SYGVNS. Trimming at V came to 1 base and at J to 0 bases, leaving 9 bases not matched to a gene. This chain's CDR3 is CASSESGQWRYSGNTIYF. In DNA, the CDR3 is TGTGCCAGCAGTGAATCGGGACAGTGGAGGTACTCTGGAAACACCATATATTTT. Based on the CDR3 plus reference TRBV25-1 and TRBJ1-3, the full variable domain is EADIYQTPRYLVIGTGKKITLECSQTMGHDKMYWYQQDPGMELHLIHYSYGVNSTEKGDLSSESTVSRIRTEHFPLTLESARPSHTSQYLCASSESGQWRYSGNTIYFGEGSWLTVV.

CDR3 region: CASSSSGNNQPQHF. The DNA for the CDR3 is TGTGCCAGCAGTTCGTCAGGGAACAATCAGCCCCAGCATTTT. The chain carries TRBV27 and TRBJ1-5, with TRBD1 as a possible D gene (5 bases). CDR3 length: 14 residues. V was clipped by 4 bases and J by 3 bases, with 10 bases between them. From germline, CDR1 is MNHEY and CDR2 SMNVEV (reference sequence).

The chain carries TRBV6-1 and TRBJ2-5, with 10 bases lining up with TRBD2. Unmatched junction bases numbered 4, after V lost 7 bases and J lost 5 bases. This CDR3 spans 13 amino acids. Germline values: CDR1 MNHNS, CDR2 SASEGT. The CDR3 DNA reads as TGTGCCAGCACAGGGACTAGCGCCGAGACCCAGTACTTC. It translates to CASTGTSAETQYF.

The chain links TRBV4-1 to TRBJ1-2; D is unclear. Germline CDR1 MGHRA, CDR2 YSYEKL. Between the trimmed V and J ends, which lost 1 base and 1 base, there was a span of 10 bases. CDR3 length equals 15 residues. The CDR3 region has the DNA TGCGCCAGCAGCCAAGTCTCCGGGGATAACTATGGCTACACCTTC. Translating it yields CASSQVSGDNYGYTF.

The chain carries TRBV6-5 and TRBJ2-7; 7 bases line up with TRBD1. V lost 4 bases to trimming and J lost 2 bases; unmatched junction nucleotides: 2. Germline CDR1 reads MNHEY; CDR2 reads SVGAGI. The CDR3 runs to 13 residues. This CDR3 is CASSSGQTYEQYF. The CDR3 coding sequence is TGTGCCAGCAGTTCGGGACAGACCTACGAGCAGTACTTC.

The chain couples TRBV5-1 to TRBJ2-4, with D possibly TRBD1 on 5 matching bases. This CDR3 is 13 amino acids long. With 2 bases removed from V and 7 bases from J, the gap between germline ends came to 10 bases. Germline CDR1 SGHRS, CDR2 YFSETQ. CDR3 in amino acids: CASSFSGRNIQYF. The CDR3 nucleotides read TGCGCCAGCAGCTTCTCAGGGCGGAACATTCAGTACTTC.

Here the CDR3 reads CAFGGTEYNEQFF. CDR3 sequence (DNA): TGTGCCTTCGGCGGGACAGAATACAATGAGCAGTTCTTC. The V call is TRBV30, the J call TRBJ2-1, with a tentative D call TRBD1 (7 bases). CDR1 and CDR2 from the germline V gene are GTSNPN and SVGIG (reference sequence). The CDR3 is 13 residues long. V lost 7 bases and J lost 4, with 14 bases in between.